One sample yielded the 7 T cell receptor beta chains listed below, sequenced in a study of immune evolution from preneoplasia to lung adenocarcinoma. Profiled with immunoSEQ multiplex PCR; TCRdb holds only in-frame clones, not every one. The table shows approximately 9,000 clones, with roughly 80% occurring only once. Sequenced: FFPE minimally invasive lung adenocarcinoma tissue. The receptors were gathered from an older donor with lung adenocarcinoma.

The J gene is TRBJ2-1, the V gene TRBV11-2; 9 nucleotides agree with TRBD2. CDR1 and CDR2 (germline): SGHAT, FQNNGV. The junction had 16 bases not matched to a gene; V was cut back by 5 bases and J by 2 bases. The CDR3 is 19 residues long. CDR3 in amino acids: CASSARASLAGNPYNEQFF. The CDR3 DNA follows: TGTGCCAGCAGCGCCAGAGCCTCCCTAGCGGGAAACCCCTACAATGAGCAGTTCTTC.

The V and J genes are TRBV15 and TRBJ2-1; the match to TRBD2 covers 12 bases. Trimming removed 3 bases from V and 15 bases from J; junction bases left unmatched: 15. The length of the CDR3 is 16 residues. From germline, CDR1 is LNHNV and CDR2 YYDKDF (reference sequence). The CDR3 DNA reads TGTGCCACCAGCAGTGATCAATCTAGCGGGAGGGCGAATTGGTTCTTC. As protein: CATSSDQSSGRANWFF.

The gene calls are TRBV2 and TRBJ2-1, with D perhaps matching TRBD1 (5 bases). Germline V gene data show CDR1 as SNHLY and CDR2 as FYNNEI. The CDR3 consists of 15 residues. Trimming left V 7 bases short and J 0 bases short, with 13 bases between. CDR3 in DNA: TGTGCCAGCACCCCTAAGACAGTCTCCTACAATGAGCAGTTCTTC. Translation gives CASTPKTVSYNEQFF.

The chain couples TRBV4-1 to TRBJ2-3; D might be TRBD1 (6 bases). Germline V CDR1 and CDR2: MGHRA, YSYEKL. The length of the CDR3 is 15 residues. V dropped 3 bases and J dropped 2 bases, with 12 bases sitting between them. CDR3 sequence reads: CASSQGQPPTDTQYF. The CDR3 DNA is TGCGCCAGCAGCCAGGGACAACCGCCCACAGATACGCAGTATTTT.

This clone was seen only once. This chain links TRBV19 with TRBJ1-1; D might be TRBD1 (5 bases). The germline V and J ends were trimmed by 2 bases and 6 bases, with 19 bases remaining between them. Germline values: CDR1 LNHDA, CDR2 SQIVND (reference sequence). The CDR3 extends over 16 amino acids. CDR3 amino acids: CASSIPGGLFDSEAFF. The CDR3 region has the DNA TGTGCCAGTAGTATACCCGGGGGACTTTTCGACTCTGAAGCTTTCTTT.

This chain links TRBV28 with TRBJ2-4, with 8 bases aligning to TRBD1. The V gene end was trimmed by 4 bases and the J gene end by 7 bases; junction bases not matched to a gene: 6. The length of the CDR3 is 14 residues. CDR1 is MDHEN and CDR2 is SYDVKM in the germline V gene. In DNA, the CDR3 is TGTGCCAGCAGTTCGACAGGGGTAAGGAACATTCAGTACTTC. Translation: CASSSTGVRNIQYF.

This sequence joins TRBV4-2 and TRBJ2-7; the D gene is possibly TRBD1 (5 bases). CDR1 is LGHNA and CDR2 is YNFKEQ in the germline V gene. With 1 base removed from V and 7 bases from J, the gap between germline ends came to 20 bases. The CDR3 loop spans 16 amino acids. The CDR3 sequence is CASSQGVRATSREQYF. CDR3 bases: TGTGCCAGCAGCCAAGGGGTCAGGGCTACGTCTCGTGAGCAGTACTTC.